The clone carrying this T cell receptor (beta chain) was seen more than once but under ten times. Its antigen remains unidentified. This entry is derived from a study of T cells after yellow fever vaccination. Findings and limits, study-wide: Weaker, the secondary response peaked sooner, at day 5 versus 15. The booster saw the reappearance of most primary-vaccination clones (approximately 96% CD4, around 88% CD8).

The length of the CDR3 is 15 residues. With V trimmed by 3 bases and J by 1 base, 8 bases remained unmatched. From germline, CDR1 is SQVTM and CDR2 ANQGSEA. Conversion of TCR transcripts into cDNA relied on 5'RACE template switching, which added a universal primer site and UMIs. A single record per CDR3 protein comes from TCRdb applying MiXCR to the 5' RACE reads. Altogether 450,000 to 550,000 distinct CDR3 sequences are present, under 25% being singletons, with the ten largest covering roughly an eighth. This chain joins TRBV29-1 and TRBJ2-5; TRBD1 matches at 7 bases. The source material was PBMCs, sampled 15 days after the yellow fever booster vaccination. The TCR originated in a man under 40 who received the YFV17D yellow fever vaccine. For the CDR3, the DNA is TGCAGCGTTGAGAAGCAGGGGGTTGGCCAAGAGACCCAGTACTTC. Protein product: CSVEKQGVGQETQYF.